This T cell receptor beta chain is from a study of blood T cells in healthy people across ages. Study-wide results and limits: Per million T cells, TCR beta diversity dropped about linearly as age rose.

On this clonotype: Its antigen is still unknown.

The V gene's germline CDR1 is MNHEY and CDR2 SMNVEV (reference sequence). The CDR3 runs 14 residues. Trimming stripped 6 bases from V and 2 bases from J, with 11 bases between. Together with a sample-barcoded 5' primer, a J-beta primer mix was included in a second PCR lasting roughly 6 to 12 cycles. One entry per CDR3 protein results from TCRdb running MiXCR on the 5' RACE reads. Of about 900,000 distinct CDR3 sequences listed, around 46% are singletons. Isolation of PBMCs gave at least 7 million cells per sample. The clonotype was recovered from a man aged 25-45 years in good health. The sequenced material came from blood. The chain couples TRBV27 to TRBJ2-1; D unresolved. The CDR3 DNA follows: TGTGCCAGCAGCCCAAGCCTCACCTACAATGAGCAGTTCTTC. Encoded protein: CASSPSLTYNEQFF.